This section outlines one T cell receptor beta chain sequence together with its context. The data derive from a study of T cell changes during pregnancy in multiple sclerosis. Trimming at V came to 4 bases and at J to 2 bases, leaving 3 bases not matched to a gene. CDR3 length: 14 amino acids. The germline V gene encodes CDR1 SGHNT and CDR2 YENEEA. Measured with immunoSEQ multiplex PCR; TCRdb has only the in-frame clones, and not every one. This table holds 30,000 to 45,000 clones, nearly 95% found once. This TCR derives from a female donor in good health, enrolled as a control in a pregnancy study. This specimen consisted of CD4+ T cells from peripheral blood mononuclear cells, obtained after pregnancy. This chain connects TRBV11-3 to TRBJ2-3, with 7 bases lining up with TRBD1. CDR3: CASSWDSSTDTQYF. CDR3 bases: TGTGCCAGCAGCTGGGACAGCTCCACAGATACGCAGTATTTT.